This T cell receptor beta chain was profiled in a study of blood T cell repertoires in COVID-19. As for the study in general: The cDNA or gDNA used as material had been derived from T cells, B-cell-depleted T cells, or PBMCs.

TCRdb's copy holds only in-frame clones and misses some; the assay was immunoSEQ multiplex PCR. Of 200,000 to 250,000 clones detected, under 90% appear once; the ten largest clones hold 4.5% to 6%. The CDR3 consists of 17 residues. The V and J ends lost 0 bases and 0 bases, in that order; junction bases with no gene match: 6. Looked up from germline, CDR1 is LGHDT and CDR2 is YNNKEL (reference sequence). This sequence joins TRBV3-1 (or the pseudogene TRBV3-2) and TRBJ2-7; TRBD1 agrees at 9 bases. The sample was peripheral blood. The receptor comes from a woman aged 55-75 years who had recovered from COVID-19. The CDR3 nucleotides read TGTGCCAGCAGCCAAGAGTGGGGACAGGGTTACTCCTACGAGCAGTACTTC. Translation gives CASSQEWGQGYSYEQYF.